These 13 T cell receptor beta chains share one sample of origin, sequenced in a study of cytomegalovirus exposure and HLA in healthy donors. Produced via immunoSEQ multiplex PCR; TCRdb's table is partial and in-frame only. In the table there are 200,000 to 300,000 clones, roughly 84% of which are singletons. Specimen: PBMCs. Every receptor here comes from a young man in good health and CMV-seropositive.

This clone was observed a single time. The rearrangement uses TRBV4-3 and TRBJ2-5; D is unclear. The J call could be wrong; TRBJ2-7 is a better fit for the DNA end. In germline, CDR1 is LGHNA, CDR2 YSLEER. The CDR3 spans 13 residues. The CDR3 DNA is TGCGCCAGCAGCCGTCACAGAGACTACGAGCAGTACTTC. This sequence encodes CASSRHRDYEQYF.

V is TRBV5-6 and J is TRBJ2-4, with TRBD1 identical over 9 bases. Trimming at V came to 4 bases and at J to 7 bases, leaving 12 bases not matched to a gene. Germline V gene sequence: CDR1 SGHDT, CDR2 YYEEEE. The CDR3 loop spans 16 amino acids. CDR3 DNA sequence: TGTGCCAGCAGCGATGGACAGGGGCAGTGGCGGAACATTCAGTACTTC. It specifies CASSDGQGQWRNIQYF.

The chain combines TRBV6-1 with TRBJ1-5; no definite D call. Germline CDR1 is MNHNS and CDR2 is SASEGT. Trimming shortened V by 2 bases and J by 3 bases, and 5 bases separated the two germline ends. The length of the CDR3 is 13 residues. The DNA for the CDR3 is TGTGCCAGCAGTGAATTGTTCAATCAGCCCCAGCATTTT. Protein sequence: CASSELFNQPQHF.

This chain connects TRBV6-5 to TRBJ2-7; D tentatively reads TRBD1 or TRBD2 (5 bases each). Trimming left V 2 bases short and J 2 bases short, with 10 bases between. The CDR3 runs 14 residues. The germline V gene has CDR1 MNHEY and CDR2 SVGAGI. The CDR3 is CASSYVGATYEQYF. The CDR3 DNA reads as TGTGCCAGCAGTTACGTCGGGGCTACCTACGAGCAGTACTTC.

The chain links TRBV6-6 to TRBJ2-2; D not resolved. The length of the CDR3 is 15 residues. Germline values: CDR1 MNHNY, CDR2 SVGAGI (reference sequence). V was shortened by 3 bases and J by 6 bases, with 14 bases between the two germline ends. The CDR3 here is CASSYRAPGAGELFF. For the CDR3, the DNA is TGTGCCAGCAGTTATAGAGCGCCGGGCGCCGGGGAGCTGTTTTTT.

The chain links TRBV29-1 to TRBJ2-3; D not resolved. Per germline, CDR1 SQVTM and CDR2 ANQGSEA. Trimming removed 7 bases at V and 2 bases at J, with 13 bases between. This CDR3 is 13 amino acids long. The CDR3 reads CSAIGRYTDTQYF. CDR3 bases: TGCAGCGCCATTGGACGATACACAGATACGCAGTATTTT.

Only a few counts were recorded for this clone. The chain is built from TRBV11-1 and TRBJ2-7, with TRBD1 matching 9 bases. In germline, CDR1 is SGHAT, CDR2 FQDESV (reference sequence). The trim removed 5 bases at V and 3 bases at J, leaving 2 bases unmatched. The CDR3 totals 13 residues. CDR3: CASSRQGGYEQYF. The CDR3 DNA reads as TGTGCCAGCAGCCGACAGGGGGGCTACGAGCAGTACTTC.

The V and J genes are TRBV7-6 and TRBJ2-7, with 7 bases that match TRBD2. From germline, CDR1 is SGHVS and CDR2 FNYEAQ. The CDR3 covers 17 residues. Unmatched junction bases numbered 15, after V lost 1 base and J lost 6 bases. As DNA, the CDR3 is TGTGCCAGCAGCTTAGATCCGGCTAGCGGAGCGAAAGGCGAGCAGTACTTC. Its translation: CASSLDPASGAKGEQYF.

The V and J genes are TRBV4-3 and TRBJ2-3, with D tentatively TRBD2 (5 bases). This CDR3 contains 16 residues. Germline values: CDR1 LGHNA, CDR2 YSLEER. Trimming shortened V by 0 bases and J by 6 bases, and 16 bases separated the two germline ends. Written as DNA, the CDR3 is TGCGCCAGCAGCCAAGATTGGGCCTCGGGGTGGGATACGCAGTATTTT. Its protein is CASSQDWASGWDTQYF.

This clone appeared once. The chain joins TRBV18 to TRBJ2-7; 7 nucleotides line up with TRBD1. Germline CDR1 KGHSH, CDR2 LQKENI. The CDR3 extends over 15 amino acids. Unmatched junction bases numbered 9, after V lost 3 bases and J lost 4 bases. CDR3 sequence (DNA): TGTGCCAGCTCACCTATTACAGGGGTTGGGTACGAGCAGTACTTC. Protein sequence: CASSPITGVGYEQYF.

The chain combines TRBV19 with TRBJ1-1; no clear D. The CDR3 totals 13 residues. V lost 6 bases to trimming and J lost 4 bases, with 12 bases between them. Germline values: CDR1 LNHDA, CDR2 SQIVND (reference sequence). This CDR3 reads CASRDITATEAFF. CDR3 nucleotide sequence: TGTGCCAGTAGGGATATCACGGCCACTGAAGCTTTCTTT.

The V call is TRBV19, the J call TRBJ1-5, with no clear D. Germline values: CDR1 LNHDA, CDR2 SQIVND (reference sequence). The germline V and J ends were trimmed by 3 bases and 4 bases, with 13 bases remaining between them. The CDR3 length is 15 residues. DNA of the CDR3: TGTGCCAGTAGTATCGGTGGGATTGAAAATCAGCCCCAGCATTTT. Its translation: CASSIGGIENQPQHF.

This chain uses TRBV10-3 with TRBJ1-4, with 7 positions matching TRBD1. Trimming at V came to 0 bases and at J to 6 bases, leaving 4 bases not matched to a gene. The V gene's germline CDR1 is ENHRY and CDR2 SYGVKD. There are 15 residues in the CDR3. CDR3 sequence: CAISESGRGDEKLFF. CDR3 nucleotides: TGTGCCATCAGTGAGTCGGGCAGGGGGGATGAAAAACTGTTTTTT.